The source of this T cell receptor (beta chain) is a study of blood T cell repertoires in COVID-19. V trimming: 0 bases; J trimming: 2 bases; junction bases outside the gene matches: 6. This CDR3 has 16 amino acids. Assay used: immunoSEQ multiplex PCR; TCRdb lists only in-frame clones, some missing. The table lists about 210,000 clones, around 88% of them singletons. The sample consisted of peripheral blood. This receptor was identified in a man younger than 35 with active or convalescent COVID-19. The V gene is TRBV6-7, the J gene TRBJ1-1; 7 nucleotides match TRBD1. TRBV6-7 is an ORF; its function is uncertain. The CDR3 DNA sequence: TGTGCCAGCAGTTACTCGATCACAGGGGTAAACACTGAAGCTTTCTTT. This codes for CASSYSITGVNTEAFF.